The rows below give T cell receptor beta chains drawn from one sample of a study of OX40 agonist ivuxolimab in advanced cancers. Clones were sequenced by immunoSEQ multiplex PCR, and TCRdb holds only the in-frame ones, with some missing. The sample holds roughly 92,000 clones, 70% to 90% seen once. Source: CD4+ or CD8+ T cells sorted from blood, taken in a trial of the OX40 agonist ivuxolimab. The source is an adult with an advanced solid tumor such as melanoma, head and neck, liver or kidney cancer. Both conserved end residues are trimmed from each CDR3.

cdr3_aa | cdr3_length | j_call | v_call
ASRLRGPNQPQH | 12 | TRBJ1-5 | TRBV19
ASSLIAGGNSYEQY | 14 | TRBJ2-7 | TRBV28
ASSSLWGETEAF | 12 | TRBJ1-1 | TRBV7-9
ASSLGLADTGELF | 13 | TRBJ2-2 | TRBV11-3
ASSSQDAQNSNQPQH | 15 | TRBJ1-5 | TRBV19
ASSLVRGPYEQY | 12 | TRBJ2-7 | TRBV5-1
ASSPGAGGDTQY | 12 | TRBJ2-3 | TRBV7-2
AWSRQSNQPQH | 11 | TRBJ1-5 | TRBV30
ASSVGTGNSPLH | 12 | TRBJ1-6 | TRBV9
ATSRQELNTEAF | 12 | TRBJ1-1 | TRBV15
ASSPRSGGGTDTQY | 14 | TRBJ2-3 | TRBV28
ASSLEGGEKPQH | 12 | TRBJ1-5 | TRBV11-2
ASSSSTGGTNTEAF | 14 | TRBJ1-1 | TRBV9
ASSHRTSGRSDTQY | 14 | TRBJ2-3 | TRBV7-8
ASSLGGEQF | 9 | TRBJ2-1 | TRBV11-3
ASSSQVGAVSTDTQY | 15 | TRBJ2-3 | TRBV7-2
ASRGAGELF | 9 | TRBJ2-2 | TRBV19
AWNGQALGGYT | 11 | TRBJ1-2 | TRBV30
SVAEGLDEQF | 10 | TRBJ2-1 | TRBV29-1
AWRLMDGYGYT | 11 | TRBJ1-2 | TRBV30
ASSPTPGETQY | 11 | TRBJ2-5 | TRBV18
ASSLVGPGYATNEKLF | 16 | TRBJ1-4 | TRBV5-1
ASSESVRRGYGGYT | 14 | TRBJ1-2 | TRBV25-1